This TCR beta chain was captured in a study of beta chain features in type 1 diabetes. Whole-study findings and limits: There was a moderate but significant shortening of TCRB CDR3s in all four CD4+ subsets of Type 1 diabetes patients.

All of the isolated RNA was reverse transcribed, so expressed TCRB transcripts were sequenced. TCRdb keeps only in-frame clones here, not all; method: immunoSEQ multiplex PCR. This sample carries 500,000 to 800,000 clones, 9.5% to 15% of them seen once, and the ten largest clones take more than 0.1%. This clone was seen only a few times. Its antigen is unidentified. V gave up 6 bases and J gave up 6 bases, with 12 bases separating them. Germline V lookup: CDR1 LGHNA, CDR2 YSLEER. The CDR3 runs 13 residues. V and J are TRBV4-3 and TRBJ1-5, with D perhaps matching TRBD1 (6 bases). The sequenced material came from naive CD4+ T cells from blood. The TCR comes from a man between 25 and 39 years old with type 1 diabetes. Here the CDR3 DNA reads TGCGCCAGCAGTTACAGGGATGGTCAGCCCCAGCATTTT. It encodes CASSYRDGQPQHF.